This T cell receptor beta chain was identified during a study of T cells in Graves' hyperthyroidism and ophthalmopathy. RNA transcripts served as the template for amplifying TCR beta CDR3 regions. HTBI primers were employed in a first-round RT-PCR of the TCR CDR3. Using its own MiXCR run on the multiplex PCR reads, TCRdb lists one record per CDR3 protein. In the table there are 350,000 to 400,000 distinct CDR3 sequences, about 15% of which are singletons. This clonotype was picked up many times. The sample consisted of blood. The clonotype comes from a woman aged 30 to 39 with Graves' hyperthyroidism.

CDR3 loop: CAISDPSGRNEQFF. Here the CDR3 DNA reads TGTGCCATCAGTGACCCTAGCGGGAGGAATGAGCAGTTCTTC. The chain links TRBV10-3 to TRBJ2-1; 11 bases agree with TRBD2. Looked up from germline, CDR1 is ENHRY and CDR2 is SYGVKD. V trimming: 3 bases; J trimming: 7 bases; junction bases outside the gene matches: 2. The CDR3 contains 14 residues.